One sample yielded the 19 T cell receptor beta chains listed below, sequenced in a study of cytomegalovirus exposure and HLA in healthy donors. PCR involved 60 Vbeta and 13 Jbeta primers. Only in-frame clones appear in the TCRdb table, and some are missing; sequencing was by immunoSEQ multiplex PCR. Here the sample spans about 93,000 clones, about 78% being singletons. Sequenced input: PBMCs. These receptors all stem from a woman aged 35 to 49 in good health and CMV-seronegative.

The CDR3 loop reads CASSRGQDFSGNTIYF. The CDR3 DNA is TGCGCCAGCAGCCGGGGACAGGATTTTTCTGGAAACACCATATATTTT. This chain uses TRBV5-1 with TRBJ1-3; 8 bases line up with TRBD1. The J segment lost 1 base and the V segment lost 4 bases, leaving 7 bases of the junction unmatched. CDR3 size: 16 residues. Per germline, CDR1 SGHRS and CDR2 YFSETQ.

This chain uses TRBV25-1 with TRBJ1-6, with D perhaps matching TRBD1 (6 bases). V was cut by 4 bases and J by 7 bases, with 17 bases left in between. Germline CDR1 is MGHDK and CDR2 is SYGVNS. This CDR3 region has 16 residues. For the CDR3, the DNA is TGTGCCAGCAGTGTAACTGGGGGCGCAGGCAATTCACCCCTCCACTTT. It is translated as CASSVTGGAGNSPLHF.

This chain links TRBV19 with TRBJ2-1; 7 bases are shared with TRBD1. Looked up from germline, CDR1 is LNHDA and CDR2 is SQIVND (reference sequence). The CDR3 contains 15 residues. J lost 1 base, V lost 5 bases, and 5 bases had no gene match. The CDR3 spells CASSPRQGSYNEQFF. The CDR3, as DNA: TGTGCCAGTAGTCCCCGACAGGGTTCCTACAATGAGCAGTTCTTC.

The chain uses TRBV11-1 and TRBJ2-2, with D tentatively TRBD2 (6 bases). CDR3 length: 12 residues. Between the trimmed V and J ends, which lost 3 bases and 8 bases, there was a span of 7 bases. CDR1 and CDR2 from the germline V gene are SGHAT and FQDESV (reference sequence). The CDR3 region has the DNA TGTGCCAGCAGCTTGGGACTGGGGGAGCTGTTTTTT. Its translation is CASSLGLGELFF.

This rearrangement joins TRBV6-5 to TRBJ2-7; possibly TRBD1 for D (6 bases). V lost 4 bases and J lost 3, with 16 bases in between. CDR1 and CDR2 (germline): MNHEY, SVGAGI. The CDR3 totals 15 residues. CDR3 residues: CASSWAGAVGYEQYF. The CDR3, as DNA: TGTGCCAGCAGTTGGGCAGGGGCGGTTGGCTACGAGCAGTACTTC.

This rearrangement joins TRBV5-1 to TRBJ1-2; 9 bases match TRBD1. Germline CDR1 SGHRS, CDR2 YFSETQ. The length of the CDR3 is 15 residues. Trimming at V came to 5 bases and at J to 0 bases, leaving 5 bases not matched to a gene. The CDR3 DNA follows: TGCGCCAGCAGGCAAGGGACAGGGACTAACTATGGCTACACCTTC. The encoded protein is CASRQGTGTNYGYTF.

The CDR3 region has the DNA TGTGCCAGCAGTTCTCCAGGGACTAGCGGAGAGACCCAGTACTTC. The encoded protein is CASSSPGTSGETQYF. The chain uses TRBV27 and TRBJ2-5; 11 bases are a match to TRBD2. The CDR3 is made up of 15 amino acids. V lost 4 bases to trimming and J lost 4 bases; unmatched junction nucleotides: 5. Germline values: CDR1 MNHEY, CDR2 SMNVEV (reference sequence).

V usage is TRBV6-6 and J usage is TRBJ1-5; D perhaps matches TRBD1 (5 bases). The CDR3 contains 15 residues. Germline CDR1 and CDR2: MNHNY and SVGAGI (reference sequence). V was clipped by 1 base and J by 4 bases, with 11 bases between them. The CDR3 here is CASSYWGRDNQPQHF. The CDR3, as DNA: TGTGCCAGCAGTTACTGGGGGAGGGATAATCAGCCCCAGCATTTT.

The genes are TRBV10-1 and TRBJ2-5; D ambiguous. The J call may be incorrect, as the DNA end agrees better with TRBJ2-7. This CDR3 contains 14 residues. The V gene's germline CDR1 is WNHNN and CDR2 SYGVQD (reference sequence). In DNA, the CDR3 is TGCGCCAGCAGTCCCAGAGACGACACCTACGAGCAGTACTTC. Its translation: CASSPRDDTYEQYF.

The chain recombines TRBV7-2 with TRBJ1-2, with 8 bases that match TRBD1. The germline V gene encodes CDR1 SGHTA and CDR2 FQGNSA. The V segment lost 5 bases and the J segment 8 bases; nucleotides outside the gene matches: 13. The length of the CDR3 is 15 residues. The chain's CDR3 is CASSPGDRRQGGYTF. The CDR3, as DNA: TGTGCCAGCAGCCCCGGGGACAGGCGGCAAGGGGGCTACACCTTC. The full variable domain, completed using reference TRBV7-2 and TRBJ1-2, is GAGVSQSPSNKVTEKGKDVELRCDPISGHTALYWYRQSLGQGLEFLIYFQGNSAPDKSGLPSDRFSAERTGGSVSTLTIQRTQQEDSAVYLCASSPGDRRQGGYTFGSGTRLTVV.

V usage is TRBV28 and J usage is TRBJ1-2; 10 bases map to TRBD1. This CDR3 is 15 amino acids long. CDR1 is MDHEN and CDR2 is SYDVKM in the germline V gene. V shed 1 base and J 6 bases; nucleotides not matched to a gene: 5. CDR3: CASSLSTGGANGYTF. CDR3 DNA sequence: TGTGCCAGCAGTTTATCGACAGGGGGCGCAAATGGCTACACCTTC.

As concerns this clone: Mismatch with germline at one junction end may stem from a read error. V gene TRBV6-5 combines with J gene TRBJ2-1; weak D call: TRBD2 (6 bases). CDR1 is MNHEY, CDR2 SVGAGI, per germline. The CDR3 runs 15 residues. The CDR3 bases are TGTACCAGCAGACTAACCGGAGGGGCTTACAATGAGCAGTTCTTC. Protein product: CTSRLTGGAYNEQFF.

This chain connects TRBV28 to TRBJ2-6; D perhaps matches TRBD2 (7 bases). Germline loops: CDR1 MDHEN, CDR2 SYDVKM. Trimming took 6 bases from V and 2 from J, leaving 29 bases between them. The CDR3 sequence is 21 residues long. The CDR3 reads CASSSNSPWGGQMAGANVLTF. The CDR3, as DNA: TGTGCCAGCAGCTCCAATTCCCCCTGGGGGGGCCAAATGGCTGGGGCCAACGTCCTGACTTTC.

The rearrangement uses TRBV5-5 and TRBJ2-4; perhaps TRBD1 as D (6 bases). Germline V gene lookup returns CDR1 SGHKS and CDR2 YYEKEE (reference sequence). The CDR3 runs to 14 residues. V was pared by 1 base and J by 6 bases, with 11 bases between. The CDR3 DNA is TGTGCCAGCAGCTTGCTAGTCAGGGGAAACATTCAGTACTTC. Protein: CASSLLVRGNIQYF.

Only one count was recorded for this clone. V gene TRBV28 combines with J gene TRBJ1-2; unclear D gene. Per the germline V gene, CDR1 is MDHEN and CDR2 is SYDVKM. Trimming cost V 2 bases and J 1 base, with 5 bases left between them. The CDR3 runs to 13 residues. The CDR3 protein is CASSLTVNYGYTF. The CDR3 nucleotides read TGTGCCAGCAGTTTAACGGTTAACTATGGCTACACCTTC.

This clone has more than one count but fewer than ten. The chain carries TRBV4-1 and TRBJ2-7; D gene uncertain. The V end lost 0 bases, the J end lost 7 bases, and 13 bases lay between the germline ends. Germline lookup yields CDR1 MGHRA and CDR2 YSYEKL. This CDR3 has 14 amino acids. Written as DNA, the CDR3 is TGCGCCAGCAGCCAAGAAATCTTGGGCGAGGAGCAGTACTTC. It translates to CASSQEILGEEQYF.

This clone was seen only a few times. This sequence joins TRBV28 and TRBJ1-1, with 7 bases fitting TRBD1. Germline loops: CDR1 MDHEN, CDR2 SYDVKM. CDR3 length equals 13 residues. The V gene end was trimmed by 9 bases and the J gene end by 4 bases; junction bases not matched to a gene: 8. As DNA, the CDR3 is TGTGCCAGTGGGGGACAGCCCGGCACTGAAGCTTTCTTT. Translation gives CASGGQPGTEAFF.

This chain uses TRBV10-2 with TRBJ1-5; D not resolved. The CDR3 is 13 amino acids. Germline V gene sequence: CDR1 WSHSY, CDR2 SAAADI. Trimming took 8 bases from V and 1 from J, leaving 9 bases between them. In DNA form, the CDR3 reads TGCGCCAGCTCACGTAGAAGCAATCAGCCCCAGCATTTT. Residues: CASSRRSNQPQHF.

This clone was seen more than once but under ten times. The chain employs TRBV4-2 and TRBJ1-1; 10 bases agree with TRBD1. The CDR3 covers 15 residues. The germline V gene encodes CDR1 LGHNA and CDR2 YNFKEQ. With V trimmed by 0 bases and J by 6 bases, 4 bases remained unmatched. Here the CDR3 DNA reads TGTGCCAGCAGCCAAGATCCGACAGGGGGCGCTGAAGCTTTCTTT. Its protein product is CASSQDPTGGAEAFF.